These T cell receptor beta chains were read from a single sample in a study of T-cell memory formation after mild COVID-19. TCRdb ran MiXCR on the 5' RACE reads and lists one entry per CDR3 protein. The data hold more than 110,000 distinct CDR3 sequences, with roughly a quarter observed a single time. Sequencing was done on a sample of PBMCs or a T cell subset sorted from them (not recorded which). The receptors were gathered from an adult woman who had mild COVID-19 (a few samples of this study predate the infection). Cell type and time point are not known. CDR3s include the opening cysteine and the closing phenylalanine or tryptophan. A D gene is named only where the DNA matches it firmly. Clone size is shown for a subset of rows, as once, few, many or a class of expanded clone.

v_gene: TRBV7-9
d_gene: NA
j_gene: TRBJ1-6
abundance: few
CDR3aa: CASSLGVGDSPLHF
CDR3nt: TGTGCCAGCAGCTTAGGGGTCGGGGATTCACCCCTCCACTTT

v_gene: TRBV10-3
d_gene: NA
j_gene: TRBJ2-7
abundance: NA
CDR3aa: CAISDSYEQYF
CDR3nt: TGTGCCATCAGTGACTCGTACGAGCAGTACTTC

v_gene: TRBV4-3
d_gene: NA
j_gene: TRBJ2-2
abundance: NA
CDR3aa: CASSQDGPRTGELFF
CDR3nt: TGCGCCAGCAGCCAAGATGGGCCCCGCACCGGGGAGCTGTTTTTT

v_gene: TRBV4-2
d_gene: NA
j_gene: TRBJ2-7
abundance: few
CDR3aa: CASSQGSGYEQYF
CDR3nt: TGTGCCAGCAGCCAAGGTTCGGGGTACGAGCAGTACTTC

v_gene: TRBV4-1
d_gene: NA
j_gene: TRBJ1-2
abundance: NA
CDR3aa: CASSSPGGIAYGYTF
CDR3nt: TGCGCCAGCAGCTCCCCGGGGGGTATCGCCTATGGCTACACCTTC

v_gene: TRBV7-8
d_gene: TRBD2
j_gene: TRBJ2-1
abundance: few
CDR3aa: CASSSLKSGGAGEQFF
CDR3nt: TGTGCCAGCAGCTCCTTGAAAAGCGGGGGGGCCGGTGAGCAGTTCTTC

v_gene: TRBV7-9
d_gene: NA
j_gene: TRBJ2-1
abundance: few
CDR3aa: CASSPPPNNEQFF
CDR3nt: TGTGCCAGCAGCCCCCCCCCGAACAATGAGCAGTTCTTC

v_gene: TRBV4-1
d_gene: NA
j_gene: TRBJ1-1
abundance: few
CDR3aa: CAVRDGNIAEAFF
CDR3nt: TGCGCCGTACGGGACGGGAACATCGCTGAAGCTTTCTTT

v_gene: TRBV7-9
d_gene: NA
j_gene: TRBJ2-3
abundance: NA
CDR3aa: CASSLAGLDTQYF
CDR3nt: TGTGCCAGCAGCTTGGCAGGGTTAGATACGCAGTATTTT

v_gene: TRBV6-6
d_gene: TRBD2
j_gene: TRBJ2-1
abundance: NA
CDR3aa: CASSYPRQAGVNYNEQFF
CDR3nt: TGTGCCAGCAGTTACCCTCGACAAGCGGGAGTTAACTACAATGAGCAGTTCTTC

v_gene: TRBV20-1
d_gene: NA
j_gene: TRBJ2-1
abundance: many
CDR3aa: CSARGSGDNEQFF
CDR3nt: TGCAGTGCTAGGGGTAGCGGAGACAATGAGCAGTTCTTC

v_gene: TRBV11-2
d_gene: NA
j_gene: TRBJ2-3
abundance: NA
CDR3aa: CASSLEAEHPTDTQYF
CDR3nt: TGTGCCAGCAGCTTAGAAGCAGAGCACCCCACAGATACGCAGTATTTT

v_gene: TRBV7-6
d_gene: TRBD1
j_gene: TRBJ1-1
abundance: few
CDR3aa: CASSSTSGGYTEAFF
CDR3nt: TGTGCCAGCAGCTCTACCTCAGGGGGATACACTGAAGCTTTCTTT

v_gene: TRBV18
d_gene: NA
j_gene: TRBJ2-7
abundance: NA
CDR3aa: CASSPYDTQSRDEQYF
CDR3nt: TGTGCCAGCTCACCATACGACACACAGTCAAGGGACGAGCAGTACTTC

v_gene: TRBV7-9
d_gene: NA
j_gene: TRBJ2-6
abundance: few
CDR3aa: CASRAPQDSGANVLTF
CDR3nt: TGTGCCAGCAGAGCACCCCAGGACTCTGGGGCCAACGTCCTGACTTTC

v_gene: TRBV4-1
d_gene: TRBD1
j_gene: TRBJ1-1
abundance: few
CDR3aa: CASSQRQGGNTEAFF
CDR3nt: TGCGCCAGCAGCCAAAGACAGGGGGGGAACACTGAAGCTTTCTTT

v_gene: TRBV20-1
d_gene: TRBD1
j_gene: TRBJ2-7
abundance: NA
CDR3aa: CSARSRQGPDEQYF
CDR3nt: TGCAGTGCTAGGAGTAGACAGGGACCCGACGAGCAGTACTTC

v_gene: TRBV6-5
d_gene: TRBD1
j_gene: TRBJ2-1
abundance: few
CDR3aa: CASSMTGYEQFF
CDR3nt: TGTGCCAGCAGTATGACAGGGTATGAGCAGTTCTTC

v_gene: TRBV6-1
d_gene: NA
j_gene: TRBJ2-1
abundance: NA
CDR3aa: CASSDLGNEQFF
CDR3nt: TGTGCCAGCAGTGACCTCGGAAATGAGCAGTTCTTC

v_gene: TRBV4-2
d_gene: NA
j_gene: TRBJ2-5
abundance: many
CDR3aa: CASSQEVGMETQYF
CDR3nt: TGTGCCAGCAGCCAAGAGGTGGGAATGGAGACCCAGTACTTC

v_gene: TRBV15
d_gene: NA
j_gene: TRBJ2-6
abundance: few
CDR3aa: CATSRDGFSGANVLTF
CDR3nt: TGTGCCACCAGCAGAGATGGATTCTCTGGGGCCAACGTCCTGACTTTC

v_gene: TRBV29-1
d_gene: TRBD2
j_gene: TRBJ2-3
abundance: many
CDR3aa: CSVDEVGTSGNTQYF
CDR3nt: TGCAGCGTTGATGAAGTGGGGACTAGCGGCAATACGCAGTATTTT

v_gene: TRBV11-2
d_gene: TRBD1
j_gene: TRBJ1-1
abundance: NA
CDR3aa: CASSSAGGEAFF
CDR3nt: TGTGCCAGCAGCTCCGCAGGGGGCGAGGCTTTCTTT

v_gene: TRBV7-9
d_gene: NA
j_gene: TRBJ2-1
abundance: NA
CDR3aa: CASSFGTLYEQFF
CDR3nt: TGTGCCAGCAGCTTCGGGACCCTCTATGAGCAGTTCTTC

v_gene: TRBV24-1
d_gene: NA
j_gene: TRBJ1-1
abundance: few
CDR3aa: CATSDSDGNTEAFF
CDR3nt: TGTGCCACCAGTGACTCGGACGGGAACACTGAAGCTTTCTTT

v_gene: TRBV20-1
d_gene: TRBD1
j_gene: TRBJ1-5
abundance: NA
CDR3aa: CSASSYLGQGSNQPQHF
CDR3nt: TGCAGTGCTAGTAGTTACTTGGGACAGGGAAGCAATCAGCCCCAGCATTTT

v_gene: TRBV3-1
d_gene: TRBD2
j_gene: TRBJ2-1
abundance: NA
CDR3aa: CAVGGVNNEQFF
CDR3nt: TGTGCCGTGGGGGGGGTGAATAATGAGCAGTTCTTC

v_gene: TRBV7-9
d_gene: TRBD1
j_gene: TRBJ2-7
abundance: many
CDR3aa: CASSLDRAYEQYF
CDR3nt: TGTGCCAGCAGCTTGGACAGGGCCTACGAGCAGTACTTC

v_gene: TRBV29-1
d_gene: NA
j_gene: TRBJ2-3
abundance: NA
CDR3aa: CSVLGGTDTQYF
CDR3nt: TGCAGCGTCTTAGGTGGGACAGATACGCAGTATTTT

v_gene: TRBV12-3/TRBV12-4
d_gene: TRBD2
j_gene: TRBJ2-3
abundance: few
CDR3aa: CASSESLAGGPDTQYF
CDR3nt: TGTGCCAGCAGTGAATCACTAGCGGGGGGGCCAGATACGCAGTATTTT

v_gene: TRBV29-1
d_gene: NA
j_gene: TRBJ1-1
abundance: few
CDR3aa: CSVDLIGGLTPNTEAFF
CDR3nt: TGCAGCGTTGATCTGATAGGGGGACTCACCCCAAACACTGAAGCTTTCTTT

v_gene: TRBV7-3
d_gene: NA
j_gene: TRBJ2-1
abundance: NA
CDR3aa: CASSLLGGDYNEQFF
CDR3nt: TGTGCCAGCAGCTTACTGGGCGGAGACTACAATGAGCAGTTCTTC

v_gene: TRBV15
d_gene: TRBD2
j_gene: TRBJ2-3
abundance: NA
CDR3aa: CATSRTAGGADTQYF
CDR3nt: TGTGCCACCAGCAGAACAGCGGGAGGTGCAGATACGCAGTATTTT

v_gene: TRBV27
d_gene: NA
j_gene: TRBJ1-1
abundance: few
CDR3aa: CASRVGAEAFF
CDR3nt: TGTGCCAGCAGGGTCGGTGCTGAAGCTTTCTTT

v_gene: TRBV5-6
d_gene: NA
j_gene: TRBJ1-1
abundance: NA
CDR3aa: CASSLAAMNTEAFF
CDR3nt: TGTGCCAGCAGCTTGGCCGCCATGAACACTGAAGCTTTCTTT

v_gene: TRBV7-9
d_gene: NA
j_gene: TRBJ2-7
abundance: NA
CDR3aa: CASSLLEQTYEQYF
CDR3nt: TGTGCCAGCAGCTTATTGGAACAGACCTACGAGCAGTACTTC

v_gene: TRBV7-6
d_gene: NA
j_gene: TRBJ2-2
abundance: NA
CDR3aa: CASSLEGALNTGELFF
CDR3nt: TGTGCCAGCAGCTTGGAAGGGGCTCTGAACACCGGGGAGCTGTTTTTT

v_gene: TRBV7-2
d_gene: NA
j_gene: TRBJ1-4
abundance: NA
CDR3aa: CASSPRPTQGEKLFF
CDR3nt: TGTGCCAGCAGCCCCAGACCAACCCAGGGTGAAAAACTGTTTTTT

v_gene: TRBV6-5
d_gene: NA
j_gene: TRBJ1-4
abundance: few
CDR3aa: CASSYPNEKLFF
CDR3nt: TGTGCCAGCAGTTATCCTAATGAAAAACTGTTTTTT

v_gene: TRBV7-9
d_gene: TRBD1
j_gene: TRBJ1-4
abundance: few
CDR3aa: CATRTGEREKLFF
CDR3nt: TGTGCCACTCGGACAGGGGAGAGGGAAAAACTGTTTTTT

v_gene: TRBV7-9
d_gene: NA
j_gene: TRBJ2-7
abundance: NA
CDR3aa: CASRMDGSYEQYF
CDR3nt: TGTGCCAGCAGGATGGACGGCTCCTACGAGCAGTACTTC

v_gene: TRBV20-1
d_gene: TRBD1
j_gene: TRBJ2-7
abundance: NA
CDR3aa: CSATTGGYRYEQYF
CDR3nt: TGCAGTGCTACCACAGGGGGCTATAGGTACGAGCAGTACTTC

v_gene: TRBV20-1
d_gene: NA
j_gene: TRBJ2-1
abundance: NA
CDR3aa: CSARSLAHYNEQFF
CDR3nt: TGCAGTGCTAGAAGCCTAGCTCACTACAATGAGCAGTTCTTC

v_gene: TRBV3-1
d_gene: NA
j_gene: TRBJ1-4
abundance: NA
CDR3aa: CASSQDFRQLEKLFF
CDR3nt: TGTGCCAGCAGCCAAGATTTCAGACAGCTTGAAAAACTGTTTTTT

v_gene: TRBV12-3/TRBV12-4
d_gene: NA
j_gene: TRBJ2-1
abundance: few
CDR3aa: CASSFKGLGAYNEQFF
CDR3nt: TGTGCCAGCAGTTTTAAAGGTTTGGGAGCCTACAATGAGCAGTTCTTC

v_gene: TRBV5-5
d_gene: TRBD1
j_gene: TRBJ2-3
abundance: NA
CDR3aa: CASSSAGTGTDTQYF
CDR3nt: TGTGCCAGCAGCTCCGCCGGGACAGGCACAGATACGCAGTATTTT